These 12 T cell receptor beta chains were sequenced from one sample in a study of blood T cell repertoires in COVID-19. Profiling relied on immunoSEQ multiplex PCR, and the TCRdb table lists in-frame clones only, not all of them. The sample contains over 90,000 clones, about four fifths of which appear only once. The sequencing input was peripheral blood. All receptors derive from a man aged 50-59 years with active or convalescent COVID-19.

This rearrangement joins TRBV7-9 to TRBJ2-2, with D possibly being TRBD2 (6 bases). This CDR3 spans 14 amino acids. V shed 0 bases and J shed 7 bases, with 9 bases lying between them. Germline CDR1 is SEHNR and CDR2 is FQNEAQ (reference sequence). CDR3 in amino acids: CASSLAEGRGELFF. For the CDR3, the DNA is TGTGCCAGCAGCTTAGCGGAGGGGCGCGGGGAGCTGTTTTTT.

This clone was found once. The chain couples TRBV10-3 to TRBJ1-1, with D perhaps TRBD1 (5 bases). This CDR3 region has 16 residues. Per germline, CDR1 ENHRY and CDR2 SYGVKD. Trimming took 1 base from V and 1 from J, leaving 13 bases between them. The CDR3 DNA follows: TGTGCCATCAGTGAGTGGGCAGGGTATGCGAACACTGAAGCTTTCTTT. It is translated as CAISEWAGYANTEAFF.

The chain joins TRBV5-1 to TRBJ2-3, with 8 bases aligning to TRBD2. Germline V gene sequence: CDR1 SGHRS, CDR2 YFSETQ. Unmatched junction bases numbered 6, after V lost 4 bases and J lost 2 bases. This CDR3 spans 15 amino acids. The CDR3 bases are TGCGCCAGCAGCGTTGTAGCGGGGACCACAGATACGCAGTATTTT. Its protein is CASSVVAGTTDTQYF.

The rearrangement uses TRBV5-8 and TRBJ1-1; 10 nucleotides agree with TRBD1. V gave up 4 bases and J gave up 1 base; unmatched junction bases: 7. CDR1 is SGHTS, CDR2 YDEGEE, per germline. This CDR3 is built from 16 residues. The CDR3 DNA follows: TGTGCCAGCAGCACCGGACAGGGGGTGGGGAACACTGAAGCTTTCTTT. As protein: CASSTGQGVGNTEAFF.

This chain links TRBV10-2 with TRBJ2-7, with D possibly matching TRBD1 (5 bases). The CDR3 extends over 14 amino acids. In germline, CDR1 is WSHSY, CDR2 SAAADI. Between the trimmed V and J ends, which lost 3 bases and 2 bases, there was a span of 11 bases. The CDR3 region has the DNA TGCGCCAGCAGTGATCAGGGCCCTCCCTACGAGCAGTACGTC. Amino acid sequence: CASSDQGPPYEQYV.

V usage is TRBV5-1 and J usage is TRBJ2-3; 10 nucleotides line up with TRBD1. The V gene's germline CDR1 is SGHRS and CDR2 YFSETQ. The CDR3 is 16 amino acids. The V segment lost 0 bases and the J segment 7 bases; nucleotides outside the gene matches: 8. This chain's CDR3 is CASSLEGTGAGNTQYF. The CDR3 DNA is TGCGCCAGCAGCTTGGAAGGGACAGGGGCAGGAAATACGCAGTATTTT.

This chain uses TRBV4-1 with TRBJ2-6, with a possible D match to TRBD1 (6 bases). The CDR3 extends over 16 amino acids. Germline V gene sequence: CDR1 MGHRA, CDR2 YSYEKL. Trimming took 2 bases from V and 6 from J, leaving 14 bases between them. The CDR3 spells CASSQLSGVEANVLTF. The CDR3, as DNA: TGCGCCAGCAGCCAACTATCAGGGGTAGAGGCCAACGTCCTGACTTTC.

The chain joins TRBV6-5 to TRBJ2-3; TRBD2 matches 7 bases. The trim removed 7 bases at V and 6 bases at J, leaving 1 base unmatched. CDR1 is MNHEY, CDR2 SVGAGI, per germline. The CDR3 runs 11 residues. CDR3 DNA: TGTGCCAGCACCGGGGGGGATACGCAGTATTTT. It is translated as CASTGGDTQYF.

This chain joins TRBV7-7 and TRBJ2-1, with 7 bases fitting TRBD2. The junction had 7 bases not matched to a gene; V was cut back by 5 bases and J by 6 bases. CDR3 length: 14 amino acids. Per the germline V gene, CDR1 is SSHAT and CDR2 is FNYEAQ (reference sequence). CDR3 protein: CASSRDYGPNEQFF. CDR3 nucleotide sequence: TGTGCCAGCAGCCGGGACTATGGCCCCAATGAGCAGTTCTTC. Filled out from reference TRBV7-7 and TRBJ2-1, the complete variable domain reads GAGVSQSPRYKVTKRGQDVTLRCDPISSHATLYWYQQALGQGPEFLTYFNYEAQPDKSGLPSDRFSAERPEGSISTLTIQRTEQRDSAMYRCASSRDYGPNEQFFGPGTRLTVL.

Comment on this clone: The junction departs from germline at one end; a sequencing error may be responsible. V is TRBV28 and J is TRBJ1-1; D is unclear. Germline CDR1 MDHEN, CDR2 SYDVKM. CDR3 size: 12 residues. The CDR3 nucleotides are TGTGCCAGCAGTTTCCCCGGGAGGATGGGTGTCTTT. This translates into CASSFPGRMGVF.

A note on this clone: This specimen includes other DNA sequences encoding the same CDR3. J is TRBJ1-5 and V is TRBV29-1; tentatively, D is TRBD1 (5 bases). CDR1 SQVTM and CDR2 ANQGSEA come from the germline V gene. The CDR3 totals 12 residues. Trimming removed 4 bases from V and 2 bases from J, with 6 bases in between. In DNA, the CDR3 is TGCAGCGTTGGGGGGGGCAATCAGCCCCAGCATTTT. Translated, it gives CSVGGGNQPQHF.

V gene TRBV3-1 (or the pseudogene TRBV3-2) combines with J gene TRBJ1-3; the match to TRBD1 covers 9 bases. Germline trimming cut 0 bases from V and 0 bases from J; bases unmatched to any gene: 3. The germline V gene has CDR1 LGHDT and CDR2 YNNKEL (reference sequence). The CDR3 is 17 amino acids. CDR3 sequence (DNA): TGTGCCAGCAGCCAAGAAGACAGGGGGTTCTCTGGAAACACCATATATTTT. This sequence encodes CASSQEDRGFSGNTIYF.